This T cell receptor beta chain comes out of a study of T cell responses to AZD1222 COVID-19 vaccine. Using immunoSEQ multiplex PCR, the repertoire was profiled, and TCRdb retains in-frame clones only, with some absent. The sample lists under 150,000 clones, 85% to 95% occurring once. The sequencing used peripheral blood, collected on day 0 of AZD1222 vaccination. The receptor comes from an adult in good health.

CDR3 region: CASSYGTGEKLFF. DNA for the CDR3: TGTGCCAGCAGTTACGGTACGGGTGAAAAACTGTTTTTT. The V call is TRBV6-5, the J call TRBJ1-4; D gene ambiguous. Per germline, CDR1 MNHEY and CDR2 SVGAGI. CDR3 length: 13 residues. V lost 2 bases to trimming and J lost 7 bases, with 8 bases between them.